This T cell receptor beta chain was retrieved from a study of CD8+CD57+ T cells in acquired aplastic anemia. Study-level findings and limits: In common between the patients and the controls were more than 25 CD8+ CDR3 sequences.

It was patients with CD8+CD57+ cell expansion by flow cytometry who were chosen for sequencing. This clonotype was recorded only once. Its antigen is not identified. Without the conserved terminal phenylalanine or tryptophan, this CDR3 likely stems from a read error. It is unclear where the CDR3 begins or ends on the DNA, so no DNA is shown, and the CDR3 is as TCRdb lists it. The use of genomic DNA as template underpinned the TCR beta VDJ and CDR3 profiling. A single record per CDR3 protein comes from TCRdb applying MiXCR to the reads. The repertoire holds roughly 250,000 distinct CDR3 sequences, with approximately 86% as singletons. The receptor comes from a human donor with aplastic anemia. Input material: sorted CD4+, CD8+, or CD8+CD57+ T cells (not recorded which) from PBMCs.

CDR3 in amino acids: CASSESSGRDTNEL. The chain combines TRBV2 with TRBJ2-3; the tabulated D call, TRBD2, remains unverified against the DNA. From germline, CDR1 is SNHLY and CDR2 FYNNEI. The CDR3 is 14 residues long, counting both termini.